The present T cell receptor (beta chain) was sequenced within a study of blood T cell repertoires in COVID-19. Study-wide background: Acute and convalescent COVID-19 samples came from the United States, Italy and Spain. Sources were T cells, B-cell-depleted T cells, or PBMCs; the material itself was cDNA or gDNA.

Germline V gene lookup returns CDR1 LGHNA and CDR2 YNFKEQ. V shed 4 bases and J 8 bases; nucleotides not matched to a gene: 11. CDR3 length: 15 amino acids. TCRdb's copy holds only in-frame clones and misses some; the assay was immunoSEQ multiplex PCR. The sample lists some 100,000 clones, 84% occurring once. This TCR came from a woman aged 80 or over with active or convalescent COVID-19. Specimen: peripheral blood. This chain connects TRBV4-2 to TRBJ2-1; 7 bases agree with TRBD2. In nucleotides, the CDR3 is TGTGCCAGCAGCCGGGGGAGCGGGACCTCGTATGAGCAGTTCTTC. This encodes CASSRGSGTSYEQFF.